This entry describes one T cell receptor beta chain. From the 5' RACE reads, TCRdb called clonotypes with MiXCR, one entry per CDR3 protein. The top ten clones hold around 7.8% of a sample with 300,000 to 400,000 distinct CDR3 sequences, roughly an eighth of them seen once. Trimming cost V 0 bases and J 5 bases, with 7 bases left between them. The length of the CDR3 is 13 residues. Germline V gives CDR1 WNHNN, CDR2 SYGVQD (reference sequence). This entry comes from a study of identical twins. This same sample was also taken into another study, of yellow fever vaccine responses in identical twins.

The V and J genes are TRBV10-1 and TRBJ1-2; D remains unclear. The source of this sequence is a woman aged 18-35 years in good health. Sequencing was done on a sample of CD8+ T cells sorted from blood. CDR3 nucleotides: TGCGCCAGCAGTGAGTCGACGGGATATGGCTACACCTTC. Translating it yields CASSESTGYGYTF.